A single sample is the source of the 30 T cell receptor beta chains below, sequenced in a study of PD-1 blockade in classical Hodgkin lymphoma. Relapse after autologous stem cell transplantation occurred in every patient, and brentuximab vedotin exposure varied. The repertoire was sequenced with immunoSEQ multiplex PCR; TCRdb's copy has only in-frame clones and lacks some. The table records roughly 25,000 clones, around 67% of them present only once. This specimen consisted of peripheral blood mononuclear cells (PBMCs), obtained before the second cycle of nivolumab. These receptors came from a human donor with classical Hodgkin lymphoma.

The chain carries TRBV5-1 and TRBJ1-2; D is unclear. V gave up 1 base and J gave up 3 bases, with 22 bases separating them. This CDR3 contains 18 residues. Germline CDR1 is SGHRS and CDR2 is YFSETQ. CDR3 bases: TGCGCCAGCAGCTTGTTGTGGACGGCGAGGAGGAAAGACTATGGCTACACCTTC. Protein product: CASSLLWTARRKDYGYTF.

The chain couples TRBV6-5 to TRBJ1-6; D perhaps matches TRBD1 (5 bases). This CDR3 is 14 amino acids long. The V gene's germline CDR1 is MNHEY and CDR2 SVGAGI. Trimming took off 6 bases at V and 2 bases at J, with 8 bases between the two ends. This chain's CDR3 is CASRRGAYNSPLHF. In DNA form, the CDR3 reads TGTGCCAGCAGAAGGGGTGCCTATAATTCACCCCTCCACTTT.

The chain combines TRBV28 with TRBJ1-4, with 7 nucleotides matching TRBD1. With 6 bases clipped from V and 1 base from J, the junction kept 8 bases outside the gene matches. The CDR3 totals 16 residues. Germline V gives CDR1 MDHEN, CDR2 SYDVKM. The CDR3 nucleotides are TGTGCCAGCAGGTCAGGGGGAGGGCGAACTAATGAAAAACTGTTTTTT. Protein sequence: CASRSGGGRTNEKLFF. Combining the CDR3 with reference TRBV28 and TRBJ1-4 gives the whole variable domain DVKVTQSSRYLVKRTGEKVFLECVQDMDHENMFWYRQDPGLGLRLIYFSYDVKMKEKGDIPEGYSVSREKKERFSLILESASTNQTSMYLCASRSGGGRTNEKLFFGSGTQLSVL.

The J gene is TRBJ2-5, the V gene TRBV7-9, with D unresolved. CDR1 is SEHNR, CDR2 FQNEAQ, per germline (reference sequence). The V and J ends lost 5 bases and 3 bases respectively, with 4 bases between them. This CDR3 region has 11 residues. The CDR3 sequence is CASSAEETQYF. The DNA for the CDR3 is TGTGCCAGCAGCGCTGAAGAGACCCAGTACTTC.

This clone was found a few times. DNA of the CDR3: TGTGCCAGCAGCTTAGCGGGTCTCGACACTGAAGCTTTCTTT. Translation: CASSLAGLDTEAFF. J is TRBJ1-1 and V is TRBV7-7; D gene uncertain. Germline V lookup: CDR1 SSHAT, CDR2 FNYEAQ (reference sequence). The ends were cut back, 0 bases at V and 3 bases at J, with 8 bases in the middle. This CDR3 is 14 amino acids long.

This clone is judged medium-sized. The V call is TRBV5-5, the J call TRBJ2-7; D is perhaps TRBD1 (5 bases). The ends were cut back, 9 bases at V and 2 bases at J, with 18 bases in the middle. There are 14 residues in the CDR3. Germline CDR1 and CDR2: SGHKS and YYEKEE (reference sequence). The chain's CDR3 is CATAASGSAYEQYF. The CDR3, as DNA: TGTGCCACCGCCGCTTCAGGGTCAGCCTACGAGCAGTACTTC.

The rearrangement uses TRBV28 and TRBJ2-1; TRBD2 matches at 8 bases. The CDR3 runs to 16 residues. Germline lookup yields CDR1 MDHEN and CDR2 SYDVKM. The CDR3 protein is CATTTGGLVDYNEQFF. The CDR3 DNA follows: TGTGCTACAACCACGGGGGGACTAGTTGACTACAATGAGCAGTTCTTC. Full variable domain (rest looked up from reference TRBV28 and TRBJ2-1): DVKVTQSSRYLVKRTGEKVFLECVQDMDHENMFWYRQDPGLGLRLIYFSYDVKMKEKGDIPEGYSVSREKKERFSLILESASTNQTSMYLCATTTGGLVDYNEQFFGPGTRLTVL.

This clone has only a few counts. The V gene is TRBV6-5, the J gene TRBJ2-7, with D maybe TRBD1 (6 bases). CDR3 length: 14 amino acids. Germline V gene lookup returns CDR1 MNHEY and CDR2 SVGAGI. V was shortened by 6 bases and J by 6 bases, with 18 bases between the two germline ends. In DNA, the CDR3 is TGTGCCAGCAGCCGAGACAGGATAGTTACCGAGCAGTACTTC. Protein product: CASSRDRIVTEQYF.

V gene TRBV9 combines with J gene TRBJ2-2; D is possibly TRBD1 (6 bases). In germline, CDR1 is SGDLS, CDR2 YYNGEE. Trimming left V 2 bases short and J 1 base short, with 12 bases between. The CDR3 length is 16 residues. The CDR3 protein is CASSVLTGLNTGELFF. The DNA for the CDR3 is TGTGCCAGCAGCGTGCTTACAGGGTTGAACACCGGGGAGCTGTTTTTT.

The V and J genes are TRBV5-6 and TRBJ2-7; D is perhaps TRBD2 (5 bases). The germline CDR1 and CDR2 sequences are SGHDT and YYEEEE. The CDR3 is 16 residues long. Trimming pared 4 bases from V and 3 bases from J, leaving 20 bases between. Written as DNA, the CDR3 is TGTGCCAGCAGCCCGGAGGTGGCAGCCCCATACTACGAGCAGTACTTC. It specifies CASSPEVAAPYYEQYF. Full variable domain (outside the CDR3, taken from reference TRBV5-6 and TRBJ2-7): DAGVTQSPTHLIKTRGQQVTLRCSPKSGHDTVSWYQQALGQGPQFIFQYYEEEERQRGNFPDRFSGHQFPNYSSELNVNALLLGDSALYLCASSPEVAAPYYEQYFGPGTRLTVT.

The gene calls are TRBV6-5 and TRBJ1-2; D is perhaps TRBD1 (5 bases). V was clipped by 0 bases and J by 6 bases, with 14 bases between them. The length of the CDR3 is 15 residues. The germline CDR1 and CDR2 sequences are MNHEY and SVGAGI. The CDR3 DNA reads as TGTGCCAGCAGTTACTCGGGCAGGGCGGCGGATGGCTACACCTTC. Amino acid sequence: CASSYSGRAADGYTF.

This clone was detected a few times. The chain is built from TRBV18 and TRBJ1-4; TRBD1 matches at 10 bases. The V and J ends lost 2 bases and 6 bases, in that order; junction bases with no gene match: 0. Germline CDR1 and CDR2: KGHSH and LQKENI. The CDR3 totals 14 residues. The CDR3 nucleotides are TGTGCCAGCTCACCAGGGACAGGGGATGAAAAACTGTTTTTT. Its protein product is CASSPGTGDEKLFF.

This clone is medium-sized in the sample. The chain couples TRBV28 to TRBJ2-7, with 8 bases aligning to TRBD1. CDR3 length equals 14 residues. The junction had 7 bases not matched to a gene; V was cut back by 7 bases and J by 2 bases. Germline assignment: CDR1 MDHEN and CDR2 SYDVKM. The CDR3, as DNA: TGTGCCAGCACCGCGACAGGGGCCACCTACGAGCAGTACTTC. Translation gives CASTATGATYEQYF.

This sequence joins TRBV6-5 and TRBJ2-5, with 10 bases matching TRBD1. This CDR3 comprises 15 residues. The J segment lost 5 bases and the V segment lost 9 bases, leaving 12 bases of the junction unmatched. Germline values: CDR1 MNHEY, CDR2 SVGAGI. The CDR3 DNA reads as TGTGCCAGTTTTCTAAGACAGGGGGCGAGCGAGACCCAGTACTTC. Residues: CASFLRQGASETQYF.

This clone has only one observation. This chain joins TRBV21-1 and TRBJ1-1; TRBD1 was called by the table and not checked on the DNA. TRBV21-1 is a pseudogene segment. This CDR3 contains 17 residues. CDR3 sequence reads: CASSKEGDRGLDTEAFF. For the CDR3, the DNA is TGTGCCAGCAGCAAAGAGGGAGACAGGGGGCTGGACACTGAAGCTTTCTTT.

The sample holds a few counts of this clone. V gene TRBV20-1 combines with J gene TRBJ2-7; D gene ambiguous. The germline V gene encodes CDR1 DFQATT and CDR2 SNEGSKA (reference sequence). Trimming stripped 6 bases from V and 3 bases from J, with 6 bases between. This CDR3 has 10 amino acids. The DNA of the CDR3 is TGCAGTGCCTGGATCTACGAGCAGTACTTC. Protein: CSAWIYEQYF.

The chain combines TRBV7-2 with TRBJ2-1; D is uncertain. Germline CDR1 reads SGHTA; CDR2 reads FQGNSA. V was clipped by 3 bases and J by 8 bases, with 8 bases between them. The CDR3 runs 12 residues. The CDR3 coding sequence is TGTGCCAGCAGCTTGACCTGGGATGAGCAGTTCTTC. Translated: CASSLTWDEQFF. Supplemented by reference TRBV7-2 and TRBJ2-1, the full variable domain reads GAGVSQSPSNKVTEKGKDVELRCDPISGHTALYWYRQSLGQGLEFLIYFQGNSAPDKSGLPSDRFSAERTGGSVSTLTIQRTQQEDSAVYLCASSLTWDEQFFGPGTRLTVL.

The chain links TRBV7-2 to TRBJ1-2, with 7 bases identical to TRBD1. The germline gives CDR1 SGHTA, CDR2 FQGNSA. This CDR3 is 15 amino acids long. The junction had 6 bases not matched to a gene; V was cut back by 3 bases and J by 2 bases. The CDR3, as DNA: TGTGCCAGCAGCTTGACCTCGGGACAGAACTATGGCTACACCTTC. Its translation is CASSLTSGQNYGYTF.

V and J are TRBV4-3 and TRBJ2-5, with D possibly matching TRBD2 (6 bases). Germline V gene data show CDR1 as LGHNA and CDR2 as YSLEER. The length of the CDR3 is 15 residues. Trimming took off 0 bases at V and 2 bases at J, with 10 bases between the two ends. CDR3 amino acids: CASSQDRAGQETQYF. CDR3 in DNA: TGCGCCAGCAGCCAAGATCGGGCGGGGCAAGAGACCCAGTACTTC.

The rearrangement uses TRBV19 and TRBJ2-1; the match to TRBD2 covers 13 bases. V trimming: 6 bases; J trimming: 3 bases; junction bases outside the gene matches: 8. This CDR3 has 17 amino acids. Germline CDR1 reads LNHDA; CDR2 reads SQIVND (reference sequence). CDR3 in DNA: TGTGCCAGTAGACCAGGGGGACTAGCGGGGAACTACAATGAGCAGTTCTTC. As protein: CASRPGGLAGNYNEQFF.

This clone showed up just once. V is TRBV6-5 and J is TRBJ2-7; the match to TRBD1 covers 8 bases. Per germline, CDR1 MNHEY and CDR2 SVGAGI. Trimming at V came to 0 bases and at J to 3 bases, leaving 4 bases not matched to a gene. The CDR3 runs 15 residues. CDR3 nucleotide sequence: TGTGCCAGCAGTTACTCCCCACAGGGGGGCTACGAGCAGTACTTC. This translates into CASSYSPQGGYEQYF.

In this sample, this clone turned up a few times. The DNA for the CDR3 is TGTGCCAGCAGACTGGACAGGGAAGGGGATCAGCCCCAGCATTTT. Translation gives CASRLDREGDQPQHF. V gene TRBV28 combines with J gene TRBJ1-5; TRBD1 matches at 8 bases. Losses at the gene ends were 6 bases for V and 5 bases for J; bases not matched to a gene: 9. CDR1 and CDR2 (germline): MDHEN, SYDVKM. The CDR3 length is 15 residues.

The chain uses TRBV28 and TRBJ2-7; no clear D. Germline values: CDR1 MDHEN, CDR2 SYDVKM. The germline V and J ends were trimmed by 1 base and 2 bases, with 9 bases remaining between them. This CDR3 is built from 14 residues. CDR3 bases: TGTGCCAGCAGTTTATTTCGGTCCCCCTACGAGCAGTACTTC. This translates into CASSLFRSPYEQYF.

This clone was detected only once. This chain connects TRBV5-1 to TRBJ2-1; D not resolved. Germline V gene data show CDR1 as SGHRS and CDR2 as YFSETQ. The V and J ends lost 5 bases and 0 bases respectively, with 9 bases between them. The CDR3 runs 14 residues. CDR3 loop: CASSTGLSYNEQFF. The DNA of the CDR3 is TGCGCCAGCAGTACGGGCCTCTCCTACAATGAGCAGTTCTTC.

The CDR3 DNA follows: TGTGCCAGTACCCTGGATACAATTTATTCACCCCTCCACTTT. Its protein product is CASTLDTIYSPLHF. The chain couples TRBV19 to TRBJ1-6; the D is unclear. Germline lookup yields CDR1 LNHDA and CDR2 SQIVND (reference sequence). The CDR3 covers 14 residues. With 7 bases removed from V and 8 bases from J, the gap between germline ends came to 15 bases. Full variable domain (outside the CDR3, taken from reference TRBV19 and TRBJ1-6): DGGITQSPKYLFRKEGQNVTLSCEQNLNHDAMYWYRQDPGQGLRLIYYSQIVNDFQKGDIAEGYSVSREKKESFPLTVTSAQKNPTAFYLCASTLDTIYSPLHFGNGTRLTVT.

This chain connects TRBV28 to TRBJ1-1; the D gene is possibly TRBD1 (5 bases). Germline values: CDR1 MDHEN, CDR2 SYDVKM. V was pared by 0 bases and J by 3 bases, with 5 bases between. The CDR3 length is 13 residues. The DNA of the CDR3 is TGTGCCAGCAGTTTATGGGGGGACACTGAAGCTTTCTTT. Its translation is CASSLWGDTEAFF. Full variable domain (missing parts from reference TRBV28 and TRBJ1-1): DVKVTQSSRYLVKRTGEKVFLECVQDMDHENMFWYRQDPGLGLRLIYFSYDVKMKEKGDIPEGYSVSREKKERFSLILESASTNQTSMYLCASSLWGDTEAFFGQGTRLTVV.

The V and J genes are TRBV28 and TRBJ1-5; no definite D call. The CDR3 length is 15 residues. Trimming took 2 bases from V and 2 from J, leaving 10 bases between them. The germline CDR1 and CDR2 sequences are MDHEN and SYDVKM. The CDR3: CASSLNRIGNQPQHF. CDR3 DNA: TGTGCCAGCAGTTTAAATCGGATAGGCAATCAGCCCCAGCATTTT.

DNA of the CDR3: TGTGCCAGCAGCTGGGGACAAATGGGCTCTGGAAACACCATATATTTT. Its translation is CASSWGQMGSGNTIYF. The V call is TRBV5-4, the J call TRBJ1-3; a possible D gene is TRBD1 (6 bases). CDR3 length: 16 residues. The V and J ends lost 3 bases and 0 bases respectively, with 13 bases between them. The germline V gene encodes CDR1 SGHNT and CDR2 YYREEE (reference sequence). Full variable domain (outside the CDR3, taken from reference TRBV5-4 and TRBJ1-3): ETGVTQSPTHLIKTRGQQVTLRCSSQSGHNTVSWYQQALGQGPQFIFQYYREEENGRGNFPPRFSGLQFPNYSSELNVNALELDDSALYLCASSWGQMGSGNTIYFGEGSWLTVV.

This clone was detected only a few times. The chain is built from TRBV7-2 and TRBJ2-7; D remains unclear. This CDR3 contains 12 residues. V was clipped by 2 bases and J by 2 bases, with 4 bases between them. Germline CDR1 and CDR2: SGHTA and FQGNSA. In nucleotides, the CDR3 is TGTGCCAGCAGCTTACGGGCCTACGAGCAGTACTTC. It translates to CASSLRAYEQYF. Based on the CDR3 plus reference TRBV7-2 and TRBJ2-7, the full variable domain is GAGVSQSPSNKVTEKGKDVELRCDPISGHTALYWYRQSLGQGLEFLIYFQGNSAPDKSGLPSDRFSAERTGGSVSTLTIQRTQQEDSAVYLCASSLRAYEQYFGPGTRLTVT.

The V gene is TRBV10-1, the J gene TRBJ1-1, with 9 bases fitting TRBD1. The length of the CDR3 is 14 residues. The J segment lost 1 base and the V segment lost 6 bases, leaving 3 bases of the junction unmatched. In germline, CDR1 is WNHNN, CDR2 SYGVQD (reference sequence). The CDR3 protein is CASRPGQGNTEAFF. CDR3 DNA: TGCGCCAGCAGGCCGGGACAGGGGAACACTGAAGCTTTCTTT.